This T cell receptor (beta chain) was captured in a study of T cell repertoires in cytomegalovirus infection. Study context: CMV infection and matching HLA type were both indicated by public TCR beta signatures.

TCRdb ran MiXCR on the reads and lists one entry per CDR3 protein. The repertoire consists of about 400,000 distinct CDR3 sequences, with about a sixth occurring once and the leading ten covering 8.7%. In its sample, this clonotype was seen many times. Its cognate antigen is unknown. Findings and caveats of the study: The cumulative frequency of public TCR beta families identified carriers of CMV plus the relevant HLA. Clonotype analysis showed dominance of the ex vivo response by HLA-C-restricted CMV-specific TCR beta clonotypes.

The sequenced sample consisted of PBMCs. The TCR comes from a human donor in good health (CMV status not recorded). Some clones in this sample may be carry-over from other donors' samples.

The CDR3: CASSWSPGEGETQYF. CDR3 nucleotide sequence: TGTGCCAGCAGCTGGTCGCCGGGGGAAGGGGAGACCCAGTACTTC. The chain employs TRBV11-1 and TRBJ2-5; perhaps TRBD2 as D (6 bases). This CDR3 has 15 amino acids. Germline lookup yields CDR1 SGHAT and CDR2 FQDESV (reference sequence). Trimming removed 4 bases at V and 5 bases at J, with 17 bases between. The variable domain in full, completed from reference TRBV11-1 and TRBJ2-5, reads EAEVAQSPRYKITEKSQAVAFWCDPISGHATLYWYRQILGQGPELLVQFQDESVVDDSQLPKDRFSAERLKGVDSTLKIQPAELGDSAMYLCASSWSPGEGETQYFGPGTRLLVL.